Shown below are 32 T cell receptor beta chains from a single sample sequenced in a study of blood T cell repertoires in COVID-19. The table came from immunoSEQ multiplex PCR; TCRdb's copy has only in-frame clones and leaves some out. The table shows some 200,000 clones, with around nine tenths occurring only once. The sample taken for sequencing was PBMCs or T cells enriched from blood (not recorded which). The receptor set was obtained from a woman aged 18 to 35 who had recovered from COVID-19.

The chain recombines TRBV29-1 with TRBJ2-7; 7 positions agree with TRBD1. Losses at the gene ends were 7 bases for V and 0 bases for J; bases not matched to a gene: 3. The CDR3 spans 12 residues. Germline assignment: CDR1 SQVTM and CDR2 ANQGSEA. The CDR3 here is CSARDSSYEQYF. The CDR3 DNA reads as TGCAGCGCCCGGGACAGCTCCTACGAGCAGTACTTC.

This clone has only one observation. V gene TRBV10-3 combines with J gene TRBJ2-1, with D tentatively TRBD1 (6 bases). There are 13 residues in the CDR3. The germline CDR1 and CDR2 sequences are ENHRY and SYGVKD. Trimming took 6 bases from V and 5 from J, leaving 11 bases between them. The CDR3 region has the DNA TGTGCCATCAGCGGGGACAACAACAATGAGCAGTTCTTC. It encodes CAISGDNNNEQFF.

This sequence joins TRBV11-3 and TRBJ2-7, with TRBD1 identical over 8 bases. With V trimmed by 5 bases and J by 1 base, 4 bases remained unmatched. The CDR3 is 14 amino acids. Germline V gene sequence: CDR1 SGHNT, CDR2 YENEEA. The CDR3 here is CASSAGTGSYEQYF. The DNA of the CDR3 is TGTGCCAGCAGCGCCGGGACAGGTTCCTACGAGCAGTACTTC.

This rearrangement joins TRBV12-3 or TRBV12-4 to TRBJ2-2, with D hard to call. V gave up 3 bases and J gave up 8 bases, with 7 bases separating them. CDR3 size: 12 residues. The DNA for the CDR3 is TGTGCCAGCAGTTTGAACTTGGGGGAGCTGTTTTTT. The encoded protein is CASSLNLGELFF.

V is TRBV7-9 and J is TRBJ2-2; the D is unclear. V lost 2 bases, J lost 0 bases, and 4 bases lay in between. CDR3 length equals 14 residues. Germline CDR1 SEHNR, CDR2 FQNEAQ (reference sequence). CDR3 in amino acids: CASSLIANTGELFF. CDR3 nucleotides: TGTGCCAGCAGCTTAATAGCGAACACCGGGGAGCTGTTTTTT.

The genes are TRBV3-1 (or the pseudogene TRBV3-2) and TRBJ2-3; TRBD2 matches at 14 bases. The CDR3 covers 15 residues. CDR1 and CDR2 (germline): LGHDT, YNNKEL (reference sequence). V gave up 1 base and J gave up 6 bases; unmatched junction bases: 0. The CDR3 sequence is CASSQGLAGGDTQYF. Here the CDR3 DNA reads TGTGCCAGCAGCCAAGGACTAGCGGGAGGGGATACGCAGTATTTT.

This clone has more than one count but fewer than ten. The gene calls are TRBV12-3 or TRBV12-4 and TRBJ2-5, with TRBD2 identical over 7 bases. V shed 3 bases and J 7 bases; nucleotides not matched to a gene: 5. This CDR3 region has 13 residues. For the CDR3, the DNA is TGTGCCAGCAGTTTGGAGGGGAGGGGGACCCAGTACTTC. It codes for CASSLEGRGTQYF.

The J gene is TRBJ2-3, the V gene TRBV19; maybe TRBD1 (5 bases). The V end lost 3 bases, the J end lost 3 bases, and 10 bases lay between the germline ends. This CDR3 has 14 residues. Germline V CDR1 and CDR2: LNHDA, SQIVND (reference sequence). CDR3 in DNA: TGTGCCAGTAGTATGGGGCCAGGGACAGATACGCAGTATTTT. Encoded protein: CASSMGPGTDTQYF. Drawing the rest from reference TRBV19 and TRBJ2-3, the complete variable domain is DGGITQSPKYLFRKEGQNVTLSCEQNLNHDAMYWYRQDPGQGLRLIYYSQIVNDFQKGDIAEGYSVSREKKESFPLTVTSAQKNPTAFYLCASSMGPGTDTQYFGPGTRLTVL.

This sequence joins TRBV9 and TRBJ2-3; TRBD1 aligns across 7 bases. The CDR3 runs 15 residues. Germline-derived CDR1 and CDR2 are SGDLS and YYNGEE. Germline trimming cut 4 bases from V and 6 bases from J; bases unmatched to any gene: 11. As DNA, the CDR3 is TGTGCCAGCAGCCCCAACTCACAGGGGATGGATACGCAGTATTTT. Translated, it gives CASSPNSQGMDTQYF.

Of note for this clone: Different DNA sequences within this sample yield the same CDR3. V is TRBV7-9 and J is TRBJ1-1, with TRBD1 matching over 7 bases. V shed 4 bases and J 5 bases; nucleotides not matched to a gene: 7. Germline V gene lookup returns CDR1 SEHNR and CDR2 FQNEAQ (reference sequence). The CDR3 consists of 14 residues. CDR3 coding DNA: TGTGCCAGCAGCTCAAGACAGGGAGAGACTGAAGCTTTCTTT. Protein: CASSSRQGETEAFF.

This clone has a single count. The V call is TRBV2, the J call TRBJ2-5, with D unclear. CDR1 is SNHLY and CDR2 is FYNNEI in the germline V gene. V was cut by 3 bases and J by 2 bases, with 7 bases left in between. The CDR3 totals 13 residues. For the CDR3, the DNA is TGTGCCAGCAGTGATCAACAGCAAGAGACCCAGTACTTC. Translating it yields CASSDQQQETQYF.

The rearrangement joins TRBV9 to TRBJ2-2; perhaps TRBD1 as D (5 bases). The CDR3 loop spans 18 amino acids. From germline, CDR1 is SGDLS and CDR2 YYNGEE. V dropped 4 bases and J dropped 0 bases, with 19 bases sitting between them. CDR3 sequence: CASSFRDWGEPNTGELFF. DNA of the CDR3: TGTGCCAGCAGCTTTCGTGATTGGGGCGAACCGAACACCGGGGAGCTGTTTTTT.

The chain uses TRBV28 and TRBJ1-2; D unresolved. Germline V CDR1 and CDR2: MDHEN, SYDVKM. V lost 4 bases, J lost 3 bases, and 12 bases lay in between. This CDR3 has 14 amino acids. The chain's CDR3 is CASSYGGMYYGYTF. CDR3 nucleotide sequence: TGTGCCAGCAGTTACGGAGGAATGTACTATGGCTACACCTTC.

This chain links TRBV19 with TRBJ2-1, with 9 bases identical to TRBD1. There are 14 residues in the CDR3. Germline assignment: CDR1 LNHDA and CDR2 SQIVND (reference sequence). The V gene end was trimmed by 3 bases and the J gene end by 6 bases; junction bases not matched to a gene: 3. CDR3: CASSIWDRVNEQFF. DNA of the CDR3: TGTGCCAGTAGTATTTGGGACAGGGTCAATGAGCAGTTCTTC.

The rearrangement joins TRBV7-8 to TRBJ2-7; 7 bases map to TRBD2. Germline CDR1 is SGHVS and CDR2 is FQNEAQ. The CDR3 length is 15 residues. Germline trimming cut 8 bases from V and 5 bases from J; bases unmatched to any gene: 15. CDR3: CASRRREGQGNEQYF. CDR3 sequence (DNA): TGTGCCAGCCGCCGGAGGGAGGGGCAGGGTAACGAGCAGTACTTC.

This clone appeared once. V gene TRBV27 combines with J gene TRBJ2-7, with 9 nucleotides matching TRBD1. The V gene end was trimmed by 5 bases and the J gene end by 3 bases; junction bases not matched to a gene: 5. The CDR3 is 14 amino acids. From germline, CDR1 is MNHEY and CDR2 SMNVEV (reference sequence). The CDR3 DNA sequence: TGTGCCAGCAGTCCAGACAGGGGGAGCTACGAGCAGTACTTC. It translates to CASSPDRGSYEQYF.

CDR3 region: CASSIGQGTTNEKLFF. In nucleotides, the CDR3 is TGTGCCAGCAGCATCGGACAGGGAACAACTAATGAAAAACTGTTTTTT. J is TRBJ1-4 and V is TRBV9; 8 bases line up with TRBD1. The CDR3 has 16 amino acids. Unmatched junction bases numbered 5, after V lost 4 bases and J lost 0 bases. Per the germline V gene, CDR1 is SGDLS and CDR2 is YYNGEE.

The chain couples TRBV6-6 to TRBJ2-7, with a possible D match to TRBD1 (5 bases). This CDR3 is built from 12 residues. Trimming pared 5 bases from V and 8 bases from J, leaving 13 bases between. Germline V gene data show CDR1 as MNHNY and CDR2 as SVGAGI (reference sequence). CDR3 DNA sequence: TGTGCCAGCAGTGTTCAGGGTACGAAGCAGTACTTC. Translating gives CASSVQGTKQYF.

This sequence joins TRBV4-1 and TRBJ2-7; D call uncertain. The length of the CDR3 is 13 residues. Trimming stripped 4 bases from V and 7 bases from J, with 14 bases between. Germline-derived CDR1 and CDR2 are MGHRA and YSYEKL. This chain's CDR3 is CASSPARVGEQYF. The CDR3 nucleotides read TGCGCCAGCAGCCCTGCCCGCGTCGGGGAGCAGTACTTC.

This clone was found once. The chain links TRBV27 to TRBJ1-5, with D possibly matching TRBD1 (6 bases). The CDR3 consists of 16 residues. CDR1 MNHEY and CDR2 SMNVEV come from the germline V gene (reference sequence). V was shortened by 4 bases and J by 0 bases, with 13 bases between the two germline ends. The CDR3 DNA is TGTGCCAGCAGTTCCCCCCGACAGGTTAGCAATCAGCCCCAGCATTTT. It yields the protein CASSSPRQVSNQPQHF.

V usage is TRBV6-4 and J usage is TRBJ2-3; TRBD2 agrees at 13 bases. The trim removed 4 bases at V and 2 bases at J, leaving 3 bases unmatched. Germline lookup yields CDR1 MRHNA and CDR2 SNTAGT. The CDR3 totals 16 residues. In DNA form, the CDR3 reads TGTGCCAGCAGTGGGACTAGCGGGGGCACCACAGATACGCAGTATTTT. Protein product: CASSGTSGGTTDTQYF.

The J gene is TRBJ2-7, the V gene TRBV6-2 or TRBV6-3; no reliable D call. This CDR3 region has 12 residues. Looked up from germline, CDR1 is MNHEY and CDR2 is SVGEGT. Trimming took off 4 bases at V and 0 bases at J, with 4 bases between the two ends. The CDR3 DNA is TGTGCCAGCAGTTCCAGCTCCTACGAGCAGTACTTC. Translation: CASSSSSYEQYF.

This CDR3 reads CASSEGGWSSEAFF. CDR3 DNA: TGTGCCAGCAGTGAAGGCGGATGGTCCTCTGAAGCTTTCTTT. The V gene is TRBV6-1, the J gene TRBJ1-1; D not certain. There are 14 residues in the CDR3. The germline V gene has CDR1 MNHNS and CDR2 SASEGT. With 1 base removed from V and 6 bases from J, the gap between germline ends came to 12 bases.

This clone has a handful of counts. This chain's CDR3 is CASRGVNNSPLHF. For the CDR3, the DNA is TGTGCCAGCAGGGGAGTCAATAATTCACCCCTCCACTTT. This chain links TRBV28 with TRBJ1-6; D is unclear. The CDR3 consists of 13 residues. V was clipped by 6 bases and J by 5 bases, with 8 bases between them. Looked up from germline, CDR1 is MDHEN and CDR2 is SYDVKM.

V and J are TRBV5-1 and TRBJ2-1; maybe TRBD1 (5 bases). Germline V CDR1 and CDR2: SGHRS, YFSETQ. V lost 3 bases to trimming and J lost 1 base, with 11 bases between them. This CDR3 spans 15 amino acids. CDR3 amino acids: CASSSRQLSYNEQFF. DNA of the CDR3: TGCGCCAGCAGCTCACGACAGTTATCCTACAATGAGCAGTTCTTC.

The CDR3 DNA reads as TGTGCCAGCAGCGCCTACGAGAGCTCCTACAATGAGCAGTTCTTC. This encodes CASSAYESSYNEQFF. The rearrangement uses TRBV5-5 and TRBJ2-1; D is unclear. Germline-derived CDR1 and CDR2 are SGHKS and YYEKEE (reference sequence). The CDR3 spans 15 residues. V lost 4 bases and J lost 0, with 11 bases in between.

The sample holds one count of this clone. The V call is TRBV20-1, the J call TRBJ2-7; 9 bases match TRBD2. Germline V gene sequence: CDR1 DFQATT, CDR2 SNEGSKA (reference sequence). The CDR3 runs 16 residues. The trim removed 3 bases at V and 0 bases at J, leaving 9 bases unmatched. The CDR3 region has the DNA TGCAGTGCTAGTGGCCTAGCGGGATACTCCTCCTACGAGCAGTACTTC. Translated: CSASGLAGYSSYEQYF.

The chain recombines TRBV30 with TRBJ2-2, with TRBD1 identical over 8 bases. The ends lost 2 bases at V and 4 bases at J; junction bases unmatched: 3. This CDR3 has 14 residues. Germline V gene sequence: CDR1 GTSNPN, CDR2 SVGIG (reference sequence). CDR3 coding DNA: TGTGCCTGGAGTTTCACAGGGGGCACCGGGGAGCTGTTTTTT. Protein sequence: CAWSFTGGTGELFF.

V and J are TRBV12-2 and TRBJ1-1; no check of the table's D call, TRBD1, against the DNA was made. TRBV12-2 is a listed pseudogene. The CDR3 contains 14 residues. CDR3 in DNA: TGTGCAAGTCGCCCGGACAGGGACGGCACTGAAGCTTTCTTT. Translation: CASRPDRDGTEAFF.

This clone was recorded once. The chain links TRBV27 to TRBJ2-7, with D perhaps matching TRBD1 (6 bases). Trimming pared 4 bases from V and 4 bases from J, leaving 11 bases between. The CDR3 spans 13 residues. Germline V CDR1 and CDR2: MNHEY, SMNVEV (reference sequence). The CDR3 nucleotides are TGTGCCAGCAGTTCATGGACAGAGTACGAGCAGTACTTC. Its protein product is CASSSWTEYEQYF.

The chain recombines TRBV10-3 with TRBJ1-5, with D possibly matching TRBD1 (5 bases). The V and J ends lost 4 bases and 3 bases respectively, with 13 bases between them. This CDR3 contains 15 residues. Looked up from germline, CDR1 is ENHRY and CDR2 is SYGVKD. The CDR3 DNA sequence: TGTGCCATCAGTGGCGGGGACCGCTCCAATCAGCCCCAGCATTTT. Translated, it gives CAISGGDRSNQPQHF.

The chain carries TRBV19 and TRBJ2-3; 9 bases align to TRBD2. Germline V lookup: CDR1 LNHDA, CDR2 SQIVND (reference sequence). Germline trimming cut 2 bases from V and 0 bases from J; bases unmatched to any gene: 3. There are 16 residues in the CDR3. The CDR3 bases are TGTGCCAGTAGTATACTAGCGGGACTTAGCACAGATACGCAGTATTTT. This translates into CASSILAGLSTDTQYF.